A single T cell receptor beta chain is shown here with its context. The data derive from a study of human T cells and chemical hapten exposure. On the study more broadly: Skin of the upper inner arm, around 2 cm by around 2 cm, received 2% DPC for sensitization.

The CDR3 runs to 15 residues. Germline lookup yields CDR1 DFQATT and CDR2 SNEGSKA (reference sequence). TCRdb processed the RACE reads anew with MiXCR; each CDR3 protein has one entry. Among around 110,000 distinct CDR3 sequences, around 12% were seen once, and the ten largest hold 1.5% to 2%. As to time point: pre-sensitization, week 0. The treatment was: therapeutic diphenylcyclopropenone sensitization with weekly scalp DPC. RNA extraction used unfractionated whole blood as the source of total RNA. The sample was whole blood, taken in connection with sensitization to the hapten diphenylcyclopropenone (DPC). This sequence joins TRBV20-1 and TRBJ1-4; 7 nucleotides line up with TRBD1. This TCR came from a woman aged 45-65 years with alopecia areata. Some clones in this sample may be carry-over from other donors' samples. CDR3 DNA: TGCAGCCCTGTGAACCCCCGGGACAGTAATGAAAAACTGTTTTTT. It encodes CSPVNPRDSNEKLFF.